The sequence of this T cell receptor (beta chain) was determined in a study of T cell repertoires in cytomegalovirus infection. Study details: From public TCR beta signatures came an indication of both CMV infection and matching HLA type. Whole-study findings and limits: Using cumulative public TCR beta family frequency, the authors identified those who carried CMV together with the relevant HLA.

TCRdb ran MiXCR on the reads and lists one entry per CDR3 protein. The table records over 250,000 distinct CDR3 sequences, less than 25% of them present only once. This clonotype was counted a few times. The antigen is not known. The CDR3 length is 17 residues. V lost 1 base, J lost 3 bases, and 7 bases stayed unmatched. Germline CDR1 reads MGHRA; CDR2 reads YSYEKL. This sample comprised cultured PBMCs, obtained from culture after CMV antigen stimulation. The chain joins TRBV4-1 to TRBJ2-1; TRBD2 matches 9 bases. The TCR sequence derives from a human donor in good health (CMV status not recorded). Some clones in this sample may be carry-over from other donors' samples. CDR3 residues: CASSQVMLTSGYNEQFF. Written as DNA, the CDR3 is TGCGCCAGCAGCCAAGTTATGTTGACTAGCGGCTACAATGAGCAGTTCTTC.